The rows below give T cell receptor beta chains drawn from one sample of a study of long-term antiretroviral therapy in people with HIV. TCRdb keeps only in-frame clones here, not all; method: immunoSEQ multiplex PCR. The sample lists tens of thousands of clones, approximately 85% occurring once. The source material was unsorted PBMCs, sampled 0.3 years after starting antiretroviral therapy. The receptors come from a man between 18 and 35 years old with HIV. Each CDR3 is given with its conserved first and last residue. The D gene is left open where the match is weak. Clone size, where shown, is once, few, many, or a class for clones that have expanded.

.	TRBV11-2	TRBJ2-7	.	TGTGCCAGCAGCTCAGAGCCCCCCGGTAGCTCCTACGAGCAGTACTTC	CASSSEPPGSSYEQYF
.	TRBV4-2	TRBJ2-5	TRBD1	TGTGCCAGCAGCCGGACAGGCTATAAGGAGACCCAGTACTTC	CASSRTGYKETQYF
.	TRBV5-4	TRBJ2-3	.	TGTGCCAGCAGCTTGGCAGATACGCAGTATTTT	CASSLADTQYF
.	TRBV27	TRBJ2-5	TRBD2	TGTGCCAGCAGTTCCCAAGCGGGAGGAGCCCAAGAGACCCAGTACTTC	CASSSQAGGAQETQYF
once	TRBV7-2	TRBJ1-2	.	TGTGCCAGCAGCCCCGGAAGGGGCGTACGAGGCTACACCTTC	CASSPGRGVRGYTF
.	TRBV6-5	TRBJ2-7	.	TGTGCCAGCAGTTACTCGAGGGCGGGAATATACGAGCAGTACTTC	CASSYSRAGIYEQYF
.	TRBV30	TRBJ1-2	.	TGTGCCTGCCTAGACGTATCCTATGGCTACACCTTC	CACLDVSYGYTF
.	TRBV5-1	TRBJ2-1	TRBD1	TGCGCCAGCAGCTTCGGGACAGGGATGGATGAGCAGTTCTTC	CASSFGTGMDEQFF
.	TRBV7-9	TRBJ1-1	.	TGTGCCAGCAGTCCAGGGGAGACTGAAGCTTTCTTT	CASSPGETEAFF
.	TRBV10-3	TRBJ1-3	TRBD1	TGTGCCATCAGAACTGGGCAGGGGGCGAACACCATATATTTT	CAIRTGQGANTIYF
.	TRBV27	TRBJ2-7	TRBD1	TGTGCCAGCAGAATGCAGGGGGCCTACGAGCAGTACTTC	CASRMQGAYEQYF
.	TRBV4-1	TRBJ1-1	.	TGCGCCAGCTCCGATGGGGGGGGCACTGAAGCTTTCTTT	CASSDGGGTEAFF
.	TRBV28	TRBJ1-4	.	TGTGCCAGCAGTTCGAGGGCCCTGGATGAAAAACTGTTTTTT	CASSSRALDEKLFF
.	TRBV27	TRBJ1-2	TRBD1	TGTGCCAGCAGCCCAGGGGGTCCTGTCTATGGCTACACCTTC	CASSPGGPVYGYTF
.	TRBV5-1	TRBJ2-3	TRBD2	TGCGCCAGCAGCGATGGCGCCGGGACTAGCGGTACAGATACGCAGTATTTT	CASSDGAGTSGTDTQYF
.	TRBV6-6	TRBJ2-7	.	TGTGCCAGCAGTTACTCCCCCTCCTACGAGCAGTACTTC	CASSYSPSYEQYF
once	TRBV6-5	TRBJ2-1	TRBD2	TGTGCCAGCAGTTTCGAGACTAGCAGAGATGAGCAGTTCTTC	CASSFETSRDEQFF
.	TRBV4-2	TRBJ2-1	TRBD2	TGTGCCAGCAGCCAAGTGGCTAGCGGGAGGGGGTACAATGAGCAGTTCTTC	CASSQVASGRGYNEQFF
.	TRBV5-1	TRBJ1-2	.	TGCGCCAGCAGCTTGGCCCCGTTTCTGGGGTATGGCTACACCTTC	CASSLAPFLGYGYTF